The clone carrying this T cell receptor beta chain showed up just a few times. This specimen belongs to a study of CD8+ T cells in alopecia areata. Overall study: Treated patients' severity was scored by percentage of affected scalp area.

The treatment here: oral pan-JAK inhibitor, 5-10 mg twice daily. The investigators collected lesional scalp punch biopsies and peripheral blood from alopecia areata patients. The CDR3 has 12 amino acids. Germline loops: CDR1 LGHNA, CDR2 YNFKEQ. Trimming pared 8 bases from V and 11 bases from J, leaving 18 bases between. Extraction and reverse transcription of RNA yielded cDNA as the sequencing template. The repertoire was sequenced with immunoSEQ multiplex PCR; TCRdb's copy has only in-frame clones and lacks some. The table has over 200,000 clones, over 60% seen once. The sequence was obtained from a human donor with alopecia areata. This sample comprised CD4+ T cells sorted from blood, obtained at week 4, from a patient treated with tofacitinib. The chain has TRBV4-2 and TRBJ1-1, with unresolved D. The CDR3 loop is CASPPVGAGAFF. The CDR3 DNA reads as TGTGCCAGCCCGCCCGTTGGCGCGGGGGCTTTCTTT.